This TCR beta chain came from a study of T-cell reconstitution after alpha-beta-depleted transplantation in children. Unique molecular identifiers were incorporated during preparation of the TCRbeta library. TCRdb analysed the PCR reads with MiXCR anew, one entry per CDR3 protein. The profile shows 250,000 to 300,000 distinct CDR3 sequences, approximately 9.6% of them singletons. The V end was cut by 0 bases, the J end by 12 bases, with 12 bases between. The CDR3 totals 13 residues. Germline V gene data show CDR1 as SGHVS and CDR2 as FNYEAQ. This receptor was taken from a human donor who donated a stem cell graft to a child with SCID. This specimen consisted of PBMCs from the stem cell graft donor, obtained from the stem cell graft. The chain joins TRBV7-6 to TRBJ2-4; D is uncertain. This CDR3 is CASSLAGTFTQYF. The CDR3 DNA reads as TGTGCCAGCAGCTTAGCGGGTACATTTACTCAGTACTTC.